These 5 T cell receptor beta chains originate from one sample sequenced in a study of blood T cell repertoires in COVID-19. Clones were sequenced by immunoSEQ multiplex PCR, and TCRdb holds only the in-frame ones, with some missing. The top ten clones hold about 4.3% of a sample with 470,000 or so clones, approximately 90% of them seen once. The sequencing sample was made of peripheral blood. The receptor set was obtained from a woman under 40 with acute or convalescent COVID-19.

CDR3 DNA: TGTGCCAGCAGTTACTCGACAGGGACTTACACTGAAGCTTTCTTT. This encodes CASSYSTGTYTEAFF. The chain employs TRBV6-6 and TRBJ1-1, with 7 bases matching TRBD1. Trimming removed 0 bases from V and 3 bases from J; junction bases left unmatched: 4. This CDR3 has 15 amino acids. The germline CDR1 and CDR2 sequences are MNHNY and SVGAGI (reference sequence).

The chain combines TRBV19 with TRBJ2-5; D may be TRBD1 (6 bases). V lost 0 bases to trimming and J lost 4 bases, with 12 bases between them. The length of the CDR3 is 15 residues. The V gene's germline CDR1 is LNHDA and CDR2 SQIVND (reference sequence). The CDR3 DNA is TGTGCCAGTAGTATAGAGGGGGAACAGGGAGAGACCCAGTACTTC. Translated: CASSIEGEQGETQYF.

The V gene is TRBV2, the J gene TRBJ2-3; 9 bases line up with TRBD1. Germline trimming cut 6 bases from V and 8 bases from J; bases unmatched to any gene: 0. CDR1 and CDR2 (germline): SNHLY, FYNNEI. The CDR3 length is 11 residues. CDR3 DNA: TGTGCCAGCAGGACAGGGGGTACGCAGTATTTT. Amino acid sequence: CASRTGGTQYF.

The V gene is TRBV6-5, the J gene TRBJ2-1; no definite D call. From germline, CDR1 is MNHEY and CDR2 SVGAGI. The CDR3 length is 12 residues. V lost 8 bases, J lost 3 bases, and 8 bases lay in between. CDR3: CASGQDYNEQFF. CDR3 coding DNA: TGTGCCAGCGGTCAGGACTACAATGAGCAGTTCTTC.

The chain links TRBV2 to TRBJ2-3; TRBD1 is a possible D gene (6 bases). The CDR3 is 13 residues long. V lost 2 bases, J lost 8 bases, and 11 bases lay in between. CDR1 is SNHLY, CDR2 FYNNEI, per germline. This CDR3 reads CASSELQQGTQYF. CDR3 nucleotide sequence: TGTGCCAGCAGTGAATTACAACAGGGTACGCAGTATTTT.